These 22 T cell receptor beta chains came from one sample sequenced in a study of T cell repertoires in cytomegalovirus infection. TCRdb itself ran the reads through MiXCR, one entry per CDR3 protein. The table lists 100,000 to 150,000 distinct CDR3 sequences, almost 9% of them singletons, with around a tenth in the top ten. Material: PBMCs. Receptors were obtained from a human donor in good health (CMV status not recorded). Some clones in this sample may be carry-over from other donors' samples.

In its sample, this clonotype was seen many times. The chain is built from TRBV12-3 or TRBV12-4 and TRBJ2-3, with D possibly being TRBD1 or TRBD2 (5 bases each). V lost 6 bases and J lost 7, with 20 bases in between. The length of the CDR3 is 15 residues. CDR3 in amino acids: CASSKHLGTGYTQYF. The CDR3, as DNA: TGTGCCAGCAGCAAACATCTAGGGACGGGTTATACGCAGTATTTT.

There are many counts of this clonotype. This chain links TRBV15 with TRBJ2-7; D may be TRBD1 (6 bases). This CDR3 spans 15 amino acids. The V end lost 0 bases, the J end lost 0 bases, and 9 bases lay between the germline ends. Germline lookup yields CDR1 LNHNV and CDR2 YYDKDF (reference sequence). The CDR3 here is CATSRDTQGSYEQYF. CDR3 nucleotide sequence: TGTGCCACCAGCAGAGATACACAGGGCTCCTACGAGCAGTACTTC.

The DNA for the CDR3 is TGTGCCAGCAGTTTAGGGGGTTGGGAGCTGTTTTTT. Amino acid sequence: CASSLGGWELFF. This sequence joins TRBV12-3 or TRBV12-4 and TRBJ2-2; D unresolved. V was trimmed by 1 base and J by 9 bases, leaving 6 bases between them. This CDR3 is 12 amino acids long.

This clonotype was counted ten times or more. The chain joins TRBV14 to TRBJ1-4; D unclear. Germline CDR1 is SGHDN and CDR2 is FVKESK. CDR3 length equals 15 residues. Trimming cost V 1 base and J 6 bases, with 12 bases left between them. In nucleotides, the CDR3 is TGTGCCAGCAGCCAAGTAAAATCAGGACATGAAAAACTGTTTTTT. Translation gives CASSQVKSGHEKLFF.

This clonotype was seen many times. The genes are TRBV28 and TRBJ1-5, with 8 bases fitting TRBD1. Unmatched junction bases numbered 6, after V lost 7 bases and J lost 7 bases. This CDR3 has 13 amino acids. From germline, CDR1 is MDHEN and CDR2 SYDVKM. CDR3 loop: CASNDRGLQPQHF. The CDR3 DNA reads TGTGCCAGCAACGACAGGGGTCTACAGCCCCAGCATTTT.

Ten or more counts support this clonotype. This chain joins TRBV29-1 and TRBJ1-1; D unclear. V was shortened by 4 bases and J by 5 bases, with 14 bases between the two germline ends. The germline gives CDR1 SQVTM, CDR2 ANQGSEA. This CDR3 has 13 amino acids. The CDR3 loop reads CSVVLMAGTEAFF. In DNA form, the CDR3 reads TGCAGCGTTGTCCTAATGGCCGGGACTGAAGCTTTCTTT.

This clonotype has a count of ten or more. This chain joins TRBV6-6 and TRBJ1-4; 7 bases are shared with TRBD1. The CDR3 totals 16 residues. The V gene's germline CDR1 is MNHNY and CDR2 SVGAGI (reference sequence). J gave up 4 bases and V 2 bases, and 7 bases lay outside the gene matches. The CDR3 here is CASSYTGQIYNEKLFF. The CDR3 DNA is TGTGCCAGCAGTTACACGGGACAGATCTATAATGAAAAACTGTTTTTT.

The CDR3: CASSLVGQGGTEAFF. In DNA, the CDR3 is TGTGCCAGCAGCTTAGTAGGGCAGGGAGGAACTGAAGCTTTCTTT. V gene TRBV7-9 combines with J gene TRBJ1-1; TRBD1 is a possible D gene (5 bases). The CDR3 extends over 15 amino acids. In germline, CDR1 is SEHNR, CDR2 FQNEAQ (reference sequence). Trimming shortened V by 1 base and J by 5 bases, and 14 bases separated the two germline ends.

This clonotype was observed a few times. The chain couples TRBV28 to TRBJ1-2; 7 positions match TRBD1. This CDR3 is built from 14 residues. Germline CDR1 and CDR2: MDHEN and SYDVKM. Unmatched junction bases numbered 9, after V lost 4 bases and J lost 7 bases. In nucleotides, the CDR3 is TGTGCCAGCAGTTCCCCGGAGGGGGCGGCTGGCTACACCTTC. Translation: CASSSPEGAAGYTF.

This clonotype was recorded at least ten times. V usage is TRBV20-1 and J usage is TRBJ1-1, with 10 bases identical to TRBD1. CDR3 length equals 16 residues. In germline, CDR1 is DFQATT, CDR2 SNEGSKA (reference sequence). The V gene end was trimmed by 5 bases and the J gene end by 0 bases; junction bases not matched to a gene: 9. CDR3 residues: CSAWGQGNLMNTEAFF. Written as DNA, the CDR3 is TGCAGTGCTTGGGGACAGGGGAATCTTATGAACACTGAAGCTTTCTTT.

Here the CDR3 reads CASSIETGKEQFF. The CDR3 DNA reads as TGTGCCAGTAGTATAGAAACAGGGAAGGAGCAGTTCTTC. The V call is TRBV19, the J call TRBJ2-1; possible D gene TRBD1, 6 bases. The CDR3 covers 13 residues. V lost 0 bases to trimming and J lost 10 bases, with 10 bases between them. Germline V gene lookup returns CDR1 LNHDA and CDR2 SQIVND (reference sequence). The full variable domain, rest sourced from reference TRBV19 and TRBJ2-1, is DGGITQSPKYLFRKEGQNVTLSCEQNLNHDAMYWYRQDPGQGLRLIYYSQIVNDFQKGDIAEGYSVSREKKESFPLTVTSAQKNPTAFYLCASSIETGKEQFFGPGTRLTVL.

This clonotype was seen ten or more times. This chain joins TRBV6-5 and TRBJ1-1; D is undetermined. Trimming shortened V by 4 bases and J by 1 base, and 10 bases separated the two germline ends. The V gene's germline CDR1 is MNHEY and CDR2 SVGAGI. There are 14 residues in the CDR3. CDR3 bases: TGTGCCAGCAGTTTCCTTTCAGGGAACACTGAAGCTTTCTTT. This sequence encodes CASSFLSGNTEAFF.

This clonotype showed up many times. The chain is built from TRBV7-3 and TRBJ2-3; 7 bases align to TRBD2. The CDR3 length is 15 residues. V lost 2 bases and J lost 4; bases outside the gene matches: 6. In germline, CDR1 is SGHTA, CDR2 FQGTGA. CDR3 sequence: CASSLLPAGPDTQYF. CDR3 nucleotide sequence: TGTGCCAGCAGCTTATTACCAGCGGGGCCAGATACGCAGTATTTT.

This clonotype came up many times. The CDR3 region is CASSLVRDEAFF. CDR3 coding DNA: TGTGCCAGCAGCTTAGTGCGAGATGAAGCTTTCTTT. The chain joins TRBV7-2 to TRBJ1-1, with D hard to call. The CDR3 runs 12 residues. Germline lookup yields CDR1 SGHTA and CDR2 FQGNSA. V lost 1 base, J lost 7 bases, and 7 bases lay in between.

V gene TRBV20-1 combines with J gene TRBJ1-4; possibly TRBD1 for D (6 bases). The CDR3 has 11 amino acids. Germline V CDR1 and CDR2: DFQATT, SNEGSKA (reference sequence). CDR3 nucleotide sequence: TGCAGGGCAGGGGAGGGGGAAAAACTGTTTTTT. Its translation: CRAGEGEKLFF.

This clonotype appeared a few times. The chain recombines TRBV6-6 with TRBJ1-5; no firm D call. The CDR3 is made up of 14 amino acids. Germline V CDR1 and CDR2: MNHNY, SVGAGI (reference sequence). V dropped 0 bases and J dropped 5 bases, with 8 bases sitting between them. The DNA of the CDR3 is TGTGCCAGCAGTTACTCTGGCACCTATCAGCCCCAGCATTTT. Protein product: CASSYSGTYQPQHF.

This clonotype showed up just a few times. This chain connects TRBV28 to TRBJ1-5, with D perhaps TRBD1 (5 bases). V lost 5 bases and J 0 bases, leaving 14 bases between the germline ends. The CDR3 is 16 residues long. Germline assignment: CDR1 MDHEN and CDR2 SYDVKM. Here the CDR3 reads CASSPAAGTSNQPQHF. The CDR3 DNA reads TGTGCCAGCAGTCCGGCGGCAGGGACTAGCAATCAGCCCCAGCATTTT.

This CDR3 is CASSVGLADTDTQYF. The CDR3 DNA follows: TGTGCCAGCAGCGTTGGACTAGCGGACACAGATACGCAGTATTTT. This chain uses TRBV9 with TRBJ2-3; TRBD2 agrees at 10 bases. V lost 2 bases and J lost 2; bases outside the gene matches: 2. Germline CDR1 is SGDLS and CDR2 is YYNGEE. CDR3 size: 15 residues.

V gene TRBV7-8 combines with J gene TRBJ2-2, with a weak D call TRBD1 (6 bases). The germline gives CDR1 SGHVS, CDR2 FQNEAQ. The CDR3 spans 12 residues. This chain's CDR3 is CARGQNTGELFF. The CDR3 region has the DNA TGTGCAAGGGGACAGAACACCGGGGAGCTGTTTTTT. The full variable domain, completed using reference TRBV7-8 and TRBJ2-2, is GAGVSQSPRYKVAKRGQDVALRCDPISGHVSLFWYQQALGQGPEFLTYFQNEAQLDKSGLPSDRFFAERPEGSVSTLKIQRTQQEDSAVYLCARGQNTGELFFGEGSRLTVL.

This clonotype was seen many times. The chain links TRBV7-2 to TRBJ2-3, with 8 nucleotides matching TRBD1. Germline CDR1 is SGHTA and CDR2 is FQGNSA. The CDR3 is made up of 15 amino acids. The V and J ends lost 0 bases and 3 bases, in that order; junction bases with no gene match: 2. CDR3 DNA sequence: TGTGCCAGCAGCTTAGCGGACAGGGCGACAGATACGCAGTATTTT. Protein product: CASSLADRATDTQYF.

The chain recombines TRBV20-1 with TRBJ2-1; 7 bases match TRBD1. The CDR3 has 17 residues. The V segment lost 5 bases and the J segment 0 bases; nucleotides outside the gene matches: 13. Germline CDR1 DFQATT, CDR2 SNEGSKA (reference sequence). The CDR3 protein is CSAAKGAQSSSYNEQFF. CDR3 nucleotides: TGCAGTGCTGCCAAGGGGGCCCAATCCAGCTCCTACAATGAGCAGTTCTTC.

The V gene is TRBV29-1, the J gene TRBJ2-5; D not resolved. This CDR3 comprises 14 residues. In germline, CDR1 is SQVTM, CDR2 ANQGSEA. Trimming cost V 0 bases and J 4 bases, with 12 bases left between them. CDR3 amino acids: CSVEESGRSETQYF. In DNA, the CDR3 is TGCAGCGTTGAAGAATCAGGCCGTTCAGAGACCCAGTACTTC.